The TCR beta chain described here comes from a study of CD8 T cells in Susac syndrome. Findings of the study overall: Susac CD8+ clonal expansion peaked in TEMRA cells and active patients.

In regard to this clonotype: Its antigen is unknown.

The CDR3 consists of 13 residues. Germline lookup yields CDR1 SGHAT and CDR2 FQNNGV. Trimming cost V 3 bases and J 2 bases, with 8 bases left between them. In Susac syndrome patients, recently defined diagnostic criteria for definite or probable disease were met. Negative isolation was applied to CD8+ and CD4+ T cells, and FACS enrichment was applied to TEMRA cells. RNA was extracted with the RNeasy kit, and a quantity of about 0.45 to 1 ug was reverse transcribed using random hexamers. TCRdb ran MiXCR on the immunoSEQ multiplex PCR reads and lists one entry per CDR3 protein. The top ten clones hold roughly 0.17% of a sample with some 130,000 distinct CDR3 sequences, around 95% of them seen once.

The sample was CD8+ T cells from PBMCs. The chain has TRBV11-2 and TRBJ2-7; D is uncertain. The clonotype was recovered from a human donor with Susac syndrome. CDR3 coding DNA: TGTGCCAGCAGCTTGGATCGTACCTACGAGCAGTACTTC. This translates into CASSLDRTYEQYF.